These T cell receptor beta chains were read from a single sample in a study of shared clonotypes between healthy human individuals. Clones were sequenced by immunoSEQ multiplex PCR, and TCRdb holds only the in-frame ones, with some missing. This sample has roughly 2,000,000 clones, with approximately 94% found just once. The source material was naive CD8+ T cells sorted from blood. The receptors stem from a man aged 18 to 30 in good health. Both conserved end residues are trimmed from each CDR3. The order of the fields is V gene, J gene, clone size, CDR3 protein. Rows may omit the clone size; those that give it use once, few, many or a size class.

v_gene: TRBV28
j_gene: TRBJ1-1
abundance: NA
CDR3aa: ASSLGPPENTEAF

v_gene: TRBV28
j_gene: TRBJ2-7
abundance: NA
CDR3aa: ASSLTGGAYEQY

v_gene: TRBV6-5
j_gene: TRBJ2-7
abundance: NA
CDR3aa: ASSEGTGTYEQY

v_gene: TRBV13
j_gene: TRBJ2-7
abundance: NA
CDR3aa: ASSRDRDEQY

v_gene: TRBV4-1
j_gene: TRBJ1-2
abundance: NA
CDR3aa: ASSQESAGAHRGTYGYT

v_gene: TRBV30
j_gene: TRBJ2-2
abundance: NA
CDR3aa: AWSETGELF

v_gene: TRBV9
j_gene: TRBJ2-1
abundance: NA
CDR3aa: ASSPTSGGWYEQF

v_gene: TRBV7-9
j_gene: TRBJ1-2
abundance: once
CDR3aa: ASSPGGYGYT

v_gene: TRBV7-9
j_gene: TRBJ1-4
abundance: NA
CDR3aa: ASSTTPSDEKLF

v_gene: TRBV6-5
j_gene: TRBJ2-1
abundance: NA
CDR3aa: ASSYGLTEGGNEQF

v_gene: TRBV2
j_gene: TRBJ2-1
abundance: NA
CDR3aa: ATLSGGRYNEQF

v_gene: TRBV5-6
j_gene: TRBJ2-7
abundance: NA
CDR3aa: ASSLRTGREQY

v_gene: TRBV28
j_gene: TRBJ1-5
abundance: NA
CDR3aa: ASSLMEGADQPQH

v_gene: TRBV30
j_gene: TRBJ2-7
abundance: NA
CDR3aa: AWSVTGLGHEQY

v_gene: TRBV15
j_gene: TRBJ1-2
abundance: NA
CDR3aa: ATLKEGQGIVDGYT

v_gene: TRBV19
j_gene: TRBJ1-1
abundance: NA
CDR3aa: ASTLTGGTEAF

v_gene: TRBV6-6
j_gene: TRBJ2-2
abundance: NA
CDR3aa: ASSSLAGFTGELF

v_gene: TRBV30
j_gene: TRBJ2-7
abundance: NA
CDR3aa: AWSVSGPYEQY

v_gene: TRBV6-1
j_gene: TRBJ2-3
abundance: NA
CDR3aa: ASSEALQEVTPFTRY

v_gene: TRBV13
j_gene: TRBJ2-1
abundance: NA
CDR3aa: ASSSPGQNYNEQF

v_gene: TRBV5-6
j_gene: TRBJ2-7
abundance: once
CDR3aa: ASSFRTATYEQY

v_gene: TRBV5-6
j_gene: TRBJ2-1
abundance: NA
CDR3aa: ASSFSAHGVDEQF

v_gene: TRBV6-6
j_gene: TRBJ2-5
abundance: NA
CDR3aa: AVAHQQETQY